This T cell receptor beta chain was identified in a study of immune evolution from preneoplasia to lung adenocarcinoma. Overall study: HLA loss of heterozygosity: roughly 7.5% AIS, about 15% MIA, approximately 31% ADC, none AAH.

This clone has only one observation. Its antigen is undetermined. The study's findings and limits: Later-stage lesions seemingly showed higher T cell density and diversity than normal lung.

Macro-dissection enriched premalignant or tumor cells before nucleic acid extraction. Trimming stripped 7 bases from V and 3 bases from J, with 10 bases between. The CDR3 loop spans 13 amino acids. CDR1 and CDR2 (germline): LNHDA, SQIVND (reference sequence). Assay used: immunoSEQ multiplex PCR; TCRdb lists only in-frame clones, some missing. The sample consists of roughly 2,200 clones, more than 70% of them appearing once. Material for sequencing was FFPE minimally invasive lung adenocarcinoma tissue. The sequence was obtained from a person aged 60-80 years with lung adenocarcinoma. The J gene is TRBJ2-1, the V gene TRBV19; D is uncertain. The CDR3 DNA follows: TGTGCCAGTAACGACTTGTACTACAATGAGCAGTTCTTC. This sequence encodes CASNDLYYNEQFF.